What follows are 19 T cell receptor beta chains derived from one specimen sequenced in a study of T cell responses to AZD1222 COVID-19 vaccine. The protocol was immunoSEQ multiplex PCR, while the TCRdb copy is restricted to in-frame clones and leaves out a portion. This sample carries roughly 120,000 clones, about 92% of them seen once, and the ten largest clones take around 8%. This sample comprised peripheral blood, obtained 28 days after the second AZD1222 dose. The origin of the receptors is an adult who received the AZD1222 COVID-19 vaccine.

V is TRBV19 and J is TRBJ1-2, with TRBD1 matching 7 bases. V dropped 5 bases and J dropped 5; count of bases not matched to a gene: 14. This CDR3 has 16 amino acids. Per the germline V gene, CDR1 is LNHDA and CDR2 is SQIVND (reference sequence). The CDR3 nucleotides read TGTGCCAGTAGTCCCTTCTCTACAGGGGCCCTTTATGGCTACACCTTC. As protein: CASSPFSTGALYGYTF. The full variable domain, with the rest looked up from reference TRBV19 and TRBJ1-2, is DGGITQSPKYLFRKEGQNVTLSCEQNLNHDAMYWYRQDPGQGLRLIYYSQIVNDFQKGDIAEGYSVSREKKESFPLTVTSAQKNPTAFYLCASSPFSTGALYGYTFGSGTRLTVV.

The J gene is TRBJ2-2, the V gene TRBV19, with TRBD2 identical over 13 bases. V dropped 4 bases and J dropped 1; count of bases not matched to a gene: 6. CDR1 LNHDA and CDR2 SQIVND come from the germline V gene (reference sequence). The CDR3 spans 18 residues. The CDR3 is CASSRGLAGRENTGELFF. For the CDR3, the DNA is TGTGCCAGTAGTAGGGGACTAGCGGGACGAGAGAACACCGGGGAGCTGTTTTTT.

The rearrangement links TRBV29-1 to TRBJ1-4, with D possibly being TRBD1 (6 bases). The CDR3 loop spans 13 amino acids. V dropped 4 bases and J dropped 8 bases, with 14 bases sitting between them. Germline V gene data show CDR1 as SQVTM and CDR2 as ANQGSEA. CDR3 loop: CSVGPGQGEKLFF. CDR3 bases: TGCAGCGTTGGCCCGGGACAAGGGGAAAAACTGTTTTTT.

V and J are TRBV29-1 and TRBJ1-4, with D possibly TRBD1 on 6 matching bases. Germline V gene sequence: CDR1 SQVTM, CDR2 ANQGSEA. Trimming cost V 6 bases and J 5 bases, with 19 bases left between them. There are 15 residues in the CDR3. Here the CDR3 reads CSVLRDGTGNEKLFF. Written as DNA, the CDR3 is TGCAGCGTCCTCAGGGACGGAACAGGGAATGAAAAACTGTTTTTT.

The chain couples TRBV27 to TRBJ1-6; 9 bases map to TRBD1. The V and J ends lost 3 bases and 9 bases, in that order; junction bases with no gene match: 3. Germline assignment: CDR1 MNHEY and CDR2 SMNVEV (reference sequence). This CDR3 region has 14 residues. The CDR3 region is CASSFYRGRSPLHF. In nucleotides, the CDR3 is TGTGCCAGCAGTTTTTACAGGGGGCGTTCACCCCTCCACTTT.

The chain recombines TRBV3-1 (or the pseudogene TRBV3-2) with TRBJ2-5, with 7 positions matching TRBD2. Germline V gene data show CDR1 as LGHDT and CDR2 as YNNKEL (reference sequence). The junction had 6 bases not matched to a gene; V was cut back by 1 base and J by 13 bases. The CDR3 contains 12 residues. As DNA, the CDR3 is TGTGCCAGCAGCCAAGGGCGGGGGACGACGTACTTC. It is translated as CASSQGRGTTYF.

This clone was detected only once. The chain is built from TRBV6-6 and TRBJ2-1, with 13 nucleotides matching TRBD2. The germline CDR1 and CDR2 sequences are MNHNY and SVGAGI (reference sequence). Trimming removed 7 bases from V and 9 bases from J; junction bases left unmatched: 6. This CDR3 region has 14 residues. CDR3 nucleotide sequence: TGTGCCAGCAATGGACTAGCGGGAGTAACTGAGCAGTTCTTC. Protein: CASNGLAGVTEQFF.

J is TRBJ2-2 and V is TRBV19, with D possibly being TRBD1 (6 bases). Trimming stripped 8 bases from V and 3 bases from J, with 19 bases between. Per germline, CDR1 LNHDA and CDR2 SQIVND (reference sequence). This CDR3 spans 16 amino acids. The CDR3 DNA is TGTGCCAGTTTAGGTTCGGACAGCTCCTACACCGGGGAGCTGTTTTTT. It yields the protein CASLGSDSSYTGELFF.

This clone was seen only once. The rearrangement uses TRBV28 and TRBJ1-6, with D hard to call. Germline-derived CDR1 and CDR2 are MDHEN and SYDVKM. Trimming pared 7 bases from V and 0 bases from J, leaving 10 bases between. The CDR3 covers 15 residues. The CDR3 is CASTYEGSYNSPLHF. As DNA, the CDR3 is TGTGCCAGCACCTATGAAGGCTCCTATAATTCACCCCTCCACTTT.

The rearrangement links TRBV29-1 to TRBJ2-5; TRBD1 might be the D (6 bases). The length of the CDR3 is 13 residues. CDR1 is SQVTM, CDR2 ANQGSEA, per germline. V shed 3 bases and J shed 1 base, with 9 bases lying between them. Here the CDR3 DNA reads TGCAGCGTTGATGGGGGCTCCCAAGAGACCCAGTACTTC. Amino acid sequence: CSVDGGSQETQYF.

CDR3 nucleotide sequence: TGTGCCAGCAGCCACTTCCAGGGAGATAGTGGCTACACCTTC. As protein: CASSHFQGDSGYTF. V usage is TRBV14 and J usage is TRBJ1-2, with D possibly TRBD1 on 5 matching bases. CDR1 and CDR2 (germline): SGHDN, FVKESK. CDR3 length: 14 residues. Trimming removed 3 bases from V and 7 bases from J, with 15 bases in between.

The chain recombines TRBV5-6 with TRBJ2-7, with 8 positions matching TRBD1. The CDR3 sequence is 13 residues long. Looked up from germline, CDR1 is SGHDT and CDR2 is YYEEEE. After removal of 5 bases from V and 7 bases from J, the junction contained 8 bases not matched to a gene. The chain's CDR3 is CASSPGQGREQYF. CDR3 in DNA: TGTGCCAGCAGTCCTGGACAGGGTCGGGAGCAGTACTTC.

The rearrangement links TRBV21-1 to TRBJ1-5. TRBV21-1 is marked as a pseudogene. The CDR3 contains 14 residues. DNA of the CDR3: TGTGCCGCAAGAATTCGGGGCGAAATCAAGCCCCAGCATTTT. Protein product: CAARIRGEIKPQHF.

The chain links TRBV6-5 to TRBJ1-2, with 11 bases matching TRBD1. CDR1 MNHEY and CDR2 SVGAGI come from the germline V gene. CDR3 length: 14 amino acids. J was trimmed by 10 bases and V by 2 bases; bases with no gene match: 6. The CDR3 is CASSYNRDRGDYTF. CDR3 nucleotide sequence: TGTGCCAGCAGTTACAACCGGGACAGGGGGGACTACACCTTC.

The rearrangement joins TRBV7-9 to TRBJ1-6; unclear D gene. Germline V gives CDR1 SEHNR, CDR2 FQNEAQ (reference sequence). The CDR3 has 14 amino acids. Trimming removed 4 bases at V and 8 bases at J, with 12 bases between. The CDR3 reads CASSSRGGDSPLHF. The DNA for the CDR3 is TGTGCCAGCAGCTCCCGTGGAGGAGATTCACCCCTCCACTTT.

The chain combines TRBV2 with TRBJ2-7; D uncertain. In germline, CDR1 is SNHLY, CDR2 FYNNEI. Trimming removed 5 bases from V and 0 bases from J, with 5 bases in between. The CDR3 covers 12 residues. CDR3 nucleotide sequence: TGTGCCAGCAGTTCTCGCTCCTACGAGCAGTACTTC. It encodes CASSSRSYEQYF.

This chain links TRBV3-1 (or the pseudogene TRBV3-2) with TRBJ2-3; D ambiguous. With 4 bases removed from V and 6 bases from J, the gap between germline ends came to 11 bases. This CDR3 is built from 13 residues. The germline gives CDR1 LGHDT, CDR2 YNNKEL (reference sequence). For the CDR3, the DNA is TGTGCCAGCAGCCGGCCTAACTTGGATACGCAGTATTTT. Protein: CASSRPNLDTQYF.

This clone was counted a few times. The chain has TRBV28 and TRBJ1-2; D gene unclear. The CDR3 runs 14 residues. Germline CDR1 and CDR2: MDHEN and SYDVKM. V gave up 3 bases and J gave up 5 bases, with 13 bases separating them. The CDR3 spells CASSFNSRGYGYTF. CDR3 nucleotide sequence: TGTGCCAGCAGTTTTAACAGCCGAGGATATGGCTACACCTTC.

Written as DNA, the CDR3 is TGTGCCAGCAGCCCCGCACAAGGTTCACCCCTCCACTTT. This translates into CASSPAQGSPLHF. The chain joins TRBV11-2 to TRBJ1-6; D uncertain. The V end lost 5 bases, the J end lost 9 bases, and 11 bases lay between the germline ends. Germline V lookup: CDR1 SGHAT, CDR2 FQNNGV. CDR3 length equals 13 residues.